Detailed here is one TCR beta chain. The sample comes from a study of shared T cell receptors in the human thymus. Trimming shortened V by 0 bases and J by 8 bases, and 5 bases separated the two germline ends. Germline V gene lookup returns CDR1 SGHVS and CDR2 FNYEAQ. CDR3 length: 12 residues. Clones were sequenced by immunoSEQ multiplex PCR, and TCRdb holds only the in-frame ones, with some missing. Among 500,000 to 550,000 clones listed, 70% to 80% were seen once. The same data also contributed to another study, on human thymus T cells. As that report states: Samples came from healthy Finnish infants during open corrective cardiac surgery. Resections from corrective heart surgery supplied the thymus tissue. Thymic TCR repertoires of unrelated people reportedly overlapped highly.

The sample taken for sequencing was thymocytes. The gene calls are TRBV7-6 and TRBJ2-1; D unclear. This TCR was recovered from a boy younger than two with a congenital heart defect. CDR3 nucleotides: TGTGCCAGCAGCTTAGCGCAGGATGAGCAGTTCTTC. The encoded protein is CASSLAQDEQFF.